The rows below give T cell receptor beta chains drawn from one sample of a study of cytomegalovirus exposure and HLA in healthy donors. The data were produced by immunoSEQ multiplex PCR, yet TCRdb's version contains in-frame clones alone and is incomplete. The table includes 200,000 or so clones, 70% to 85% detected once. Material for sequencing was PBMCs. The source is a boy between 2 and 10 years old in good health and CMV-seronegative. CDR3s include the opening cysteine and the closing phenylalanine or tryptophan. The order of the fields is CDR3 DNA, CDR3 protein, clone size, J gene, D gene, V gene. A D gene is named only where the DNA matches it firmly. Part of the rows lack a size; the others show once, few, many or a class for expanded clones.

TGCGCCAGCAGCCAAGGCTGGGGCAGGGGACCTTATGGCTACACCTTC | CASSQGWGRGPYGYTF | . | TRBJ1-2 | . | TRBV4-3
TGTGCCACCTGGGACAGGGAACGTGAAAAACTGTTTTTT | CATWDREREKLFF | . | TRBJ1-4 | TRBD1 | TRBV10-3
TGTGCCAGCAGTGAGAGGGCTAACAGCTACACCTTC | CASSERANSYTF | . | TRBJ1-2 | . | TRBV2
TGCGCCAGCAGCCCCAGGGTAGGCACAGATACGCAGTATTTT | CASSPRVGTDTQYF | few | TRBJ2-3 | . | TRBV4-3
TGTGCCAGCAGCGTAGTCCGGGACAGTACTATACCTGTTTTAGCCCCCCCTTTT | CASSVVRDSTIPVLAPPF | . | TRBJ1-4 | TRBD1 | TRBV9
TGTGCCAGCAGCCCCGAAGACCCTAGCGGGGACACGGGCTACGAGCAGTACTTC | CASSPEDPSGDTGYEQYF | once | TRBJ2-7 | TRBD2 | TRBV5-4
TGTGCCAGCAGTCCTGACAGGGGGCGGGGAGAAAAACTGTTTTTT | CASSPDRGRGEKLFF | . | TRBJ1-4 | TRBD1 | TRBV27
TGTGCCAGCAGTGGGAGGGAAACTGAAGCTTTCTTT | CASSGRETEAFF | few | TRBJ1-1 | . | TRBV6-1
TGTGCCAGCAGCTTAGGGGACACAACCTACAATGAGCAGTTCTTC | CASSLGDTTYNEQFF | . | TRBJ2-1 | . | TRBV7-9
TGTGCTAGCAGCCCCCGGGGGGACAGGGGGCGAGGTACGCAGTATTTT | CASSPRGDRGRGTQYF | few | TRBJ2-3 | TRBD1 | TRBV7-7